Measured by frequency, the clone carrying this T cell receptor (beta chain) is medium-sized (0.01 to 0.1%). No antigen is known for it. Using triplicate sorts, 300,000 cells were collected each time from every CD8+ T cell subset. CD45RO-CCR7+CD27+CD95- expression identified naive CD8+ T cells. TRB cDNA was prepared as libraries by UMI-labeled 5' RACE. TCRdb reprocessed the 5' RACE reads and keeps a single row for each CDR3 protein, giving no DNA. The listing contains 5,700 or so distinct CDR3 sequences. The CDR3 has 15 residues. CDR1 and CDR2 from the germline V gene are ENHRY and SYGVKD. This sample was included in a study of CXCR3-negative and CXCR3-positive naive CD8 T cells. Study as a whole: For each library, about 1.5 +/- 0.3 million TRB reads were obtained, some 130 million in total.

Study-wide results and caveats: CXCR3-positive naive cells carried more hydrophobic TRB CDR3s than CXCR3-negative ones. Memory CD8+ cells showed much lower diversity, while both naive subsets displayed comparably high diversity.

The chain carries TRBV10-3 and TRBJ1-4; the TRBD1 assignment by TCRdb is unverifiable without DNA. The sequencing input was naive CXCR3+ CD8+ T cells from blood. Subset indicated: CD45RO-CCR7+CD27+CD95- naive CD8+ T cells expressing CXCR3 (TNR3+). This clonotype was obtained from a human donor in good health. Some clones in this sample may be carry-over from other donors' samples. CDR3 sequence: CAISDQGTGTEKLFF.